This note documents a single T cell receptor beta chain sequence. Under the authors' procedure: Reference gene primer amplification gave estimated nucleated cell counts. The method was immunoSEQ multiplex PCR; TCRdb's version includes in-frame clones alone and lacks a portion of them. V and J calls and clone size follow that table, whereas D and trimming were derived from the DNA. The data hold more than 250,000 clones, with 65% to 90% observed a single time. The data were obtained in a study of blood T cell repertoires in COVID-19. Study at large: Some COVID-19 samples were acute and others convalescent; all came from the United States, Italy and Spain. The analysed material was cDNA or gDNA that came from T cells, B-cell-depleted T cells, or PBMCs.

The source material was peripheral blood. The origin of this receptor is a man aged 50 to 59 with active or convalescent COVID-19.

The CDR3, as DNA: TGCGCCAGCTTCGCGGACAGGGGCTATGGCTACACCTTC. It encodes CASFADRGYGYTF. The chain is built from TRBV5-1 and TRBJ1-2, with 9 bases that match TRBD1. This CDR3 region has 13 residues. Germline V gene lookup returns CDR1 SGHRS and CDR2 YFSETQ. Trimming removed 7 bases from V and 4 bases from J; junction bases left unmatched: 5.